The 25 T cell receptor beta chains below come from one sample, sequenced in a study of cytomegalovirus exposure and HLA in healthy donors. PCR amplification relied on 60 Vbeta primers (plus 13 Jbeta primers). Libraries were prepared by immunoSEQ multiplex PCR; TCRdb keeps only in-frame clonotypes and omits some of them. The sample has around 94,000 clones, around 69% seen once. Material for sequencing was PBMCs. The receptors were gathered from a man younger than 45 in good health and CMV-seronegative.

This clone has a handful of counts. The CDR3 here is CASRATTQGTQYF. In DNA, the CDR3 is TGTGCCAGCAGGGCGACAACACAGGGGACCCAGTACTTC. The chain uses TRBV6-5 and TRBJ2-5; D is possibly TRBD1 (6 bases). The germline V gene encodes CDR1 MNHEY and CDR2 SVGAGI. The CDR3 is made up of 13 amino acids. Between the trimmed V and J ends, which lost 6 bases and 7 bases, there was a span of 15 bases.

CDR3 region: CASSLDPAGEGTDTQYF. The DNA of the CDR3 is TGTGCCAGCAGCTTGGATCCAGCGGGGGAAGGGACAGATACGCAGTATTTT. The rearrangement uses TRBV5-4 and TRBJ2-3; TRBD2 matches at 8 bases. The CDR3 has 17 amino acids. V trimming: 0 bases; J trimming: 3 bases; junction bases outside the gene matches: 9. Germline loops: CDR1 SGHNT, CDR2 YYREEE (reference sequence).

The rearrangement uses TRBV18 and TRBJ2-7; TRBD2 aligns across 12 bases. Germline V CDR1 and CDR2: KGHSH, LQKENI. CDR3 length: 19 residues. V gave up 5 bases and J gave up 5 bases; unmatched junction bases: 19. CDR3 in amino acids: CASSDRLAGVPGGSHEQYF. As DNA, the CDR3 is TGTGCCAGCTCAGACAGACTAGCGGGGGTACCTGGGGGATCCCACGAGCAGTACTTC. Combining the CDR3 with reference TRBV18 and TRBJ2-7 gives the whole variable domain NAGVMQNPRHLVRRRGQEARLRCSPMKGHSHVYWYRQLPEEGLKFMVYLQKENIIDESGMPKERFSAEFPKEGPSILRIQQVVRGDSAAYFCASSDRLAGVPGGSHEQYFGPGTRLTVT.

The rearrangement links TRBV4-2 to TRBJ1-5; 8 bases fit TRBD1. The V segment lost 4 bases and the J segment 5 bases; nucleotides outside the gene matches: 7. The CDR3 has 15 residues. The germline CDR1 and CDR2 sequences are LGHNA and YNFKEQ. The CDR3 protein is CASSPPGGADQPQHF. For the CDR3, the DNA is TGTGCCAGCAGCCCCCCAGGGGGCGCGGATCAGCCCCAGCATTTT.

The CDR3 sequence is CASSPFLSSQETQYF. DNA for the CDR3: TGTGCCAGCAGCCCTTTTTTGTCGAGTCAAGAGACCCAGTACTTC. The chain has TRBV9 and TRBJ2-5; D gene unclear. Between the trimmed V and J ends, which lost 4 bases and 2 bases, there was a span of 15 bases. Per germline, CDR1 SGDLS and CDR2 YYNGEE. The CDR3 runs to 15 residues.

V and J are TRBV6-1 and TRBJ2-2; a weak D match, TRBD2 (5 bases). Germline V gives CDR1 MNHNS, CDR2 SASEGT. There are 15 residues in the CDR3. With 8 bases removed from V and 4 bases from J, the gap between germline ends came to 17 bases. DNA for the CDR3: TGTGCCAGCTCGAAGCGGTGGGAGAGCACCGGGGAGCTGTTTTTT. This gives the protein CASSKRWESTGELFF.

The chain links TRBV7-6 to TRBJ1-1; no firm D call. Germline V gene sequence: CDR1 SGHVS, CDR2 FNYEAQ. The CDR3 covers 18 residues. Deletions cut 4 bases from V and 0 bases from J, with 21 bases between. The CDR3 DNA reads TGTGCCAGCAGCTCCCGTTATGAAGGTTGGACTATGAACACTGAAGCTTTCTTT. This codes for CASSSRYEGWTMNTEAFF. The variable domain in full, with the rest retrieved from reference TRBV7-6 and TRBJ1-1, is GAGVSQSPRYKVTKRGQDVALRCDPISGHVSLYWYRQALGQGPEFLTYFNYEAQQDKSGLPNDRFSAERPEGSISTLTIQRTEQRDSAMYRCASSSRYEGWTMNTEAFFGQGTRLTVV.

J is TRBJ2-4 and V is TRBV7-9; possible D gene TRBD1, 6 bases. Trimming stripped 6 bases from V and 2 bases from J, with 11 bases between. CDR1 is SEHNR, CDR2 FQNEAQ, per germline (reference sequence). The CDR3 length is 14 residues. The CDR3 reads CASSTQGTKNIQYF. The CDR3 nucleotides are TGTGCCAGCAGTACTCAGGGGACCAAAAACATTCAGTACTTC.

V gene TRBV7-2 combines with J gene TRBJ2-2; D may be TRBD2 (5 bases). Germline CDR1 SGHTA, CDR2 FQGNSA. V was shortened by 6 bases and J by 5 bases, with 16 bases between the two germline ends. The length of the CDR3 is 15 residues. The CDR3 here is CASRERGVGTGELFF. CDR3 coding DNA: TGTGCCAGCAGGGAACGGGGAGTAGGGACCGGGGAGCTGTTTTTT.

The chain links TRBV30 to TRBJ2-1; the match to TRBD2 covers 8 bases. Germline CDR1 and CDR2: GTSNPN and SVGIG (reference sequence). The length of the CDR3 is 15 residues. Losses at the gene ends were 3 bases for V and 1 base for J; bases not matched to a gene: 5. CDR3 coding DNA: TGTGCCTGGAGCAGGACTAGCTTATCCTACAATGAGCAGTTCTTC. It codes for CAWSRTSLSYNEQFF.

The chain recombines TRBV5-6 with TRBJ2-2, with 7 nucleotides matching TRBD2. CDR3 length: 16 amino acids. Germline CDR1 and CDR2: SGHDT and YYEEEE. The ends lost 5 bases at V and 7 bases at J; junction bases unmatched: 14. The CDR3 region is CASSYTPGGRVGELFF. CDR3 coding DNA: TGTGCCAGCAGTTACACCCCAGGCGGGAGAGTCGGGGAGCTGTTTTTT.

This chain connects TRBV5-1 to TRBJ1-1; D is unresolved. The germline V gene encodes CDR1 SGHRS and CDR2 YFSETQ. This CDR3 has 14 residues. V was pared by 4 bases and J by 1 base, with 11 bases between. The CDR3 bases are TGCGCCAGCAGCATGAGTACCTCGAACACTGAAGCTTTCTTT. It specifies CASSMSTSNTEAFF.

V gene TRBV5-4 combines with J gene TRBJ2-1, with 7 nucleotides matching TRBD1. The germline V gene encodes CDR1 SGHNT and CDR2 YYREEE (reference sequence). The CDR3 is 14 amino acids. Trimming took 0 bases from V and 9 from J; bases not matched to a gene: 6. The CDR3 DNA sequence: TGTGCCAGCAGCTTGGGGACAGGCGGTGGTGAGCAGTTCTTC. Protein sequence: CASSLGTGGGEQFF.

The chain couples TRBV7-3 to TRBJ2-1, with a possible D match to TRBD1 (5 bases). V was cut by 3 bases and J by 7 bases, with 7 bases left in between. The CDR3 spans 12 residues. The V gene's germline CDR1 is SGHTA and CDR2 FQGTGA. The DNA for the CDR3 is TGTGCCAGCAGCTTCGACAGTAATGAGCAGTTCTTC. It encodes CASSFDSNEQFF.

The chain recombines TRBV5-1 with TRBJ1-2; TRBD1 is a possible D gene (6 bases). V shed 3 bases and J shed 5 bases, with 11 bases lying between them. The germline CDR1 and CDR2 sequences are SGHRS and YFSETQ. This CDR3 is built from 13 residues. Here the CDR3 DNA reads TGCGCCAGCAGCTCAGGACAGACTTATGGCTACACCTTC. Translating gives CASSSGQTYGYTF.

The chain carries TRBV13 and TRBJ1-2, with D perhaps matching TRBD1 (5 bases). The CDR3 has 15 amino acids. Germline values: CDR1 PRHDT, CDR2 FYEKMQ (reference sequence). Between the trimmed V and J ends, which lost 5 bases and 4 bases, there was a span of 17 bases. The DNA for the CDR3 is TGTGCCAGCAGCACCTCCCTCAGGGTGGCCTATGGCTACACCTTC. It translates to CASSTSLRVAYGYTF.

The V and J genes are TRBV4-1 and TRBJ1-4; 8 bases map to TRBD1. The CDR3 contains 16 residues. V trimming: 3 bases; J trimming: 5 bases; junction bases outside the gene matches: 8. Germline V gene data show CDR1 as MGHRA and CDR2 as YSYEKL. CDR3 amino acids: CASSHFRGQLNEKLFF. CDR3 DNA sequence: TGCGCCAGCAGCCACTTCAGGGGGCAACTAAATGAAAAACTGTTTTTT.

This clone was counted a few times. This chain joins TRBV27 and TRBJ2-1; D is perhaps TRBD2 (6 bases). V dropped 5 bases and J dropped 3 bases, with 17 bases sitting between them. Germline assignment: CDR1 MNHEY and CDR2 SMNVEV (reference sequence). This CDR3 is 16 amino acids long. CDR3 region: CASSGPSAFIYNEQFF. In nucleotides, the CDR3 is TGTGCCAGCAGTGGCCCTAGCGCATTCATCTACAATGAGCAGTTCTTC.

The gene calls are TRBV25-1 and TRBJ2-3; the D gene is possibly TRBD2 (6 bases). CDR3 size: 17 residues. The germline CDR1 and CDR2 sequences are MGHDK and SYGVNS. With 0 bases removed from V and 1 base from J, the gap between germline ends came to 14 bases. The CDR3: CASSEYKGLSGTDTQYF. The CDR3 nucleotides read TGTGCCAGCAGTGAATATAAAGGACTATCAGGCACAGATACGCAGTATTTT.

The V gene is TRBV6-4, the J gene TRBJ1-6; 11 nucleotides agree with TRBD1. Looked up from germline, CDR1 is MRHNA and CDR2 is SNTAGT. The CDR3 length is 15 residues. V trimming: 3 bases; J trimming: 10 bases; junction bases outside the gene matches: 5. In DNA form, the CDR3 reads TGTGCCAGCAGTGAGAAGGGGACAGGGGGGTCACCCCTCCACTTT. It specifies CASSEKGTGGSPLHF.

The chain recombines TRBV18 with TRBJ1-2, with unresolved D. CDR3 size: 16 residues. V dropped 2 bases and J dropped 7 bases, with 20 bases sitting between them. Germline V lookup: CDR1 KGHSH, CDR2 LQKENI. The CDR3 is CASSPVPGPRELGYTF. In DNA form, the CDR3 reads TGTGCCAGCTCACCAGTTCCGGGTCCTAGGGAGCTTGGCTACACCTTC.

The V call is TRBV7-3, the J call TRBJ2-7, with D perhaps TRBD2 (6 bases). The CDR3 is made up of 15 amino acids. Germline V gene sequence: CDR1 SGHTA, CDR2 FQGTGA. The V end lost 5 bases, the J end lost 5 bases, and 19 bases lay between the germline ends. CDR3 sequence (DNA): TGTGCCAGCAGCACAAAGGCGGGGATTTGGGACGAGCAGTACTTC. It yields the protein CASSTKAGIWDEQYF.

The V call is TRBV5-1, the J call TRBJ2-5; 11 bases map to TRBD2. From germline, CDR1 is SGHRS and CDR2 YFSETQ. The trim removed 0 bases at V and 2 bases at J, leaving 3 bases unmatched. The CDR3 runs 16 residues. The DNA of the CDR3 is TGCGCCAGCAGCTTGGACCCTAGCGGGGGGCAAGAGACCCAGTACTTC. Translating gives CASSLDPSGGQETQYF. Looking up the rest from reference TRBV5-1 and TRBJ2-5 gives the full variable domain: KAGVTQTPRYLIKTRGQQVTLSCSPISGHRSVSWYQQTPGQGLQFLFEYFSETQRNKGNFPGRFSGRQFSNSRSEMNVSTLELGDSALYLCASSLDPSGGQETQYFGPGTRLLVL.

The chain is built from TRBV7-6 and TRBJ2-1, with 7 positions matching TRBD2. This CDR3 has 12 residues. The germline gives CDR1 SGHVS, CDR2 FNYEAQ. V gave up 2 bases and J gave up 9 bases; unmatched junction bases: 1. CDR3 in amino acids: CASSLSGGEQFF. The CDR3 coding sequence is TGTGCCAGCAGCTTATCGGGGGGTGAGCAGTTCTTC.

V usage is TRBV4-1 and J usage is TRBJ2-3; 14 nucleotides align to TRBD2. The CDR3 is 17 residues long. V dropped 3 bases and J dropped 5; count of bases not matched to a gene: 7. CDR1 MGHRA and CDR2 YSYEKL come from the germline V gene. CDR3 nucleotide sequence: TGCGCCAGCAGCCACCTCCACGGACTAGCGGGAGGAGATACGCAGTATTTT. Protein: CASSHLHGLAGGDTQYF.